Shown below are 10 T cell receptor beta chains from a single sample sequenced in a study of cytomegalovirus exposure and HLA in healthy donors. PCR employed 60 Vbeta and 13 Jbeta primers. Sequenced by immunoSEQ multiplex PCR; TCRdb stores in-frame clones only, minus some. This table holds under 150,000 clones, more than 80% found once. Specimen: PBMCs. These TCRs come from a woman between 40 and 50 years old in good health and CMV-seropositive.

The chain has TRBV18 and TRBJ2-2; unclear D gene. The CDR3 length is 14 residues. With 3 bases removed from V and 8 bases from J, the gap between germline ends came to 13 bases. CDR1 is KGHSH and CDR2 is LQKENI in the germline V gene. CDR3 nucleotide sequence: TGTGCCAGCTCACCTGACACCTTCGCAGGGGAGCTGTTTTTT. This sequence encodes CASSPDTFAGELFF.

The chain is built from TRBV19 and TRBJ2-5; D may be TRBD2 (6 bases). This CDR3 spans 15 amino acids. From germline, CDR1 is LNHDA and CDR2 SQIVND (reference sequence). Trimming pared 3 bases from V and 3 bases from J, leaving 14 bases between. The CDR3: CASSMGLTGEETQYF. CDR3 bases: TGTGCCAGTAGTATGGGATTGACGGGGGAAGAGACCCAGTACTTC. Full variable domain (remainder filled in from reference TRBV19 and TRBJ2-5): DGGITQSPKYLFRKEGQNVTLSCEQNLNHDAMYWYRQDPGQGLRLIYYSQIVNDFQKGDIAEGYSVSREKKESFPLTVTSAQKNPTAFYLCASSMGLTGEETQYFGPGTRLLVL.

The rearrangement links TRBV5-1 to TRBJ2-3; 15 nucleotides match TRBD2. Germline V gene lookup returns CDR1 SGHRS and CDR2 YFSETQ. The ends lost 4 bases at V and 7 bases at J; junction bases unmatched: 16. CDR3 length equals 19 residues. The CDR3 DNA reads TGCGCCAGCAGCGACGGTGCGGGACTAGCGGGAGGCTCCGCAAATACGCAGTATTTT. Encoded protein: CASSDGAGLAGGSANTQYF.

The V and J genes are TRBV7-8 and TRBJ1-1; no definite D call. With 1 base removed from V and 9 bases from J, the gap between germline ends came to 12 bases. CDR1 and CDR2 (germline): SGHVS, FQNEAQ. This CDR3 is built from 13 residues. CDR3 region: CASSLGGVSQAFF. CDR3 bases: TGTGCCAGCAGCTTAGGCGGGGTATCGCAAGCTTTCTTT.

The CDR3 region is CASSSQESEKLFF. The CDR3 nucleotides read TGCGCCAGCAGCTCCCAGGAAAGTGAAAAACTGTTTTTT. The chain uses TRBV5-1 and TRBJ1-4, with unresolved D. This CDR3 contains 13 residues. Germline assignment: CDR1 SGHRS and CDR2 YFSETQ. V was cut by 3 bases and J by 7 bases, with 10 bases left in between.

The CDR3 is CASSQVGRLNTEAFF. Here the CDR3 DNA reads TGTGCCAGCAGCCAAGTGGGGCGGTTGAACACTGAAGCTTTCTTT. The chain carries TRBV4-2 and TRBJ1-1; D possibly corresponds to TRBD1 (5 bases). V lost 1 base and J 0 bases, leaving 9 bases between the germline ends. Germline V gene lookup returns CDR1 LGHNA and CDR2 YNFKEQ. The CDR3 contains 15 residues.

The rearrangement uses TRBV2 and TRBJ2-5; TRBD1 is a possible D gene (6 bases). Gene TRBJ2-7 matches the end of the DNA better, so the J call may be wrong. Germline values: CDR1 SNHLY, CDR2 FYNNEI. The CDR3 is 15 amino acids. The DNA for the CDR3 is TGTGCCAGCAGTGAGTCTGTGGCAGGGGCCTACGAGCAGTACTTC. Residues: CASSESVAGAYEQYF.

The DNA of the CDR3 is TGTGCCAGCGCTAGAGGGAGCGGTGGCTACGAGCAGTACTTC. Translating gives CASARGSGGYEQYF. This rearrangement joins TRBV6-5 to TRBJ2-7, with D perhaps matching TRBD2 (5 bases). Germline V gene sequence: CDR1 MNHEY, CDR2 SVGAGI. The V end lost 8 bases, the J end lost 3 bases, and 17 bases lay between the germline ends. CDR3 length: 14 residues.

CDR3 nucleotides: TGTGCCAGCAGCTTCCTACAGGGGGACTATGGCTACACCTTC. Residues: CASSFLQGDYGYTF. The chain couples TRBV11-2 to TRBJ1-2; 8 positions match TRBD1. V trimming: 3 bases; J trimming: 3 bases; junction bases outside the gene matches: 3. This CDR3 spans 14 amino acids. Germline assignment: CDR1 SGHAT and CDR2 FQNNGV. The full variable domain, rest sourced from reference TRBV11-2 and TRBJ1-2, is EAGVAQSPRYKIIEKRQSVAFWCNPISGHATLYWYQQILGQGPKLLIQFQNNGVVDDSQLPKDRFSAERLKGVDSTLKIQPAKLEDSAVYLCASSFLQGDYGYTFGSGTRLTVV.

The chain links TRBV7-2 to TRBJ2-3, with D possibly matching TRBD2 (6 bases). The CDR3 sequence is 14 residues long. Trimming left V 4 bases short and J 3 bases short, with 11 bases between. Per the germline V gene, CDR1 is SGHTA and CDR2 is FQGNSA. This chain's CDR3 is CASSSGSVTDTQYF. The CDR3 DNA is TGTGCCAGCAGCTCCGGGAGTGTGACAGATACGCAGTATTTT.